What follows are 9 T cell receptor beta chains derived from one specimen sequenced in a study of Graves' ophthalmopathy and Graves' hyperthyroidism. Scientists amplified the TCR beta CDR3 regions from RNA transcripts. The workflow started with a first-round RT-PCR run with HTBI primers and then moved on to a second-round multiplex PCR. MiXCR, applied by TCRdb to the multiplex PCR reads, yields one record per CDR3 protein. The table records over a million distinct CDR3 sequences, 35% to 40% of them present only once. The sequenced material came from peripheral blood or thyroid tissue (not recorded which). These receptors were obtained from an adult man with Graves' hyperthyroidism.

CDR3 region: CASSSAFSSGSYEQYF. The CDR3 nucleotides are TGTGCCAGCAGCTCCGCCTTTTCTTCAGGCTCCTACGAGCAGTACTTC. J is TRBJ2-7 and V is TRBV5-5; D is undetermined. Trimming took off 3 bases at V and 0 bases at J, with 16 bases between the two ends. CDR3 length: 16 amino acids. Germline loops: CDR1 SGHKS, CDR2 YYEKEE (reference sequence).

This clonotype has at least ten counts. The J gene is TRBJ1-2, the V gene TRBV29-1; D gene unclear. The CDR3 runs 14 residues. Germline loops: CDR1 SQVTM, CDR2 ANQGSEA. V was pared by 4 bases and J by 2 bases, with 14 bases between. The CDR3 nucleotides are TGCAGCGTTGTAAAAGAGGACGCCAACTATGGCTACACCTTC. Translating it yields CSVVKEDANYGYTF.

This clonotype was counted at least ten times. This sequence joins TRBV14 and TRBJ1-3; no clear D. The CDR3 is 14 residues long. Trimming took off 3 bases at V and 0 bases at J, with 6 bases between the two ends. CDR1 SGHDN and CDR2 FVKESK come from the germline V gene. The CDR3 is CASSQTFSGNTIYF. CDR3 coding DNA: TGTGCCAGCAGCCAGACATTCTCTGGAAACACCATATATTTT.

The CDR3 loop is CASSQPKDRSTSTNEKLFF. CDR3 coding DNA: TGTGCCAGCAGCCAGCCAAAGGACAGATCCACTTCAACTAATGAAAAACTGTTTTTT. This sequence joins TRBV7-2 and TRBJ1-4, with D tentatively TRBD1 (6 bases). Germline CDR1 SGHTA, CDR2 FQGNSA. The V and J ends lost 5 bases and 0 bases respectively, with 22 bases between them. The CDR3 consists of 19 residues.

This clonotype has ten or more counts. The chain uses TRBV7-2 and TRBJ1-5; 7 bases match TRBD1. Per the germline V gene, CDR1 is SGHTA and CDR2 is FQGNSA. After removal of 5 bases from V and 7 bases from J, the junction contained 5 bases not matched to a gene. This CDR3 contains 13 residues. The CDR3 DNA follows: TGTGCCAGCAGCCGCGACAGGGCCCAGCCCCAGCATTTT. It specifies CASSRDRAQPQHF.

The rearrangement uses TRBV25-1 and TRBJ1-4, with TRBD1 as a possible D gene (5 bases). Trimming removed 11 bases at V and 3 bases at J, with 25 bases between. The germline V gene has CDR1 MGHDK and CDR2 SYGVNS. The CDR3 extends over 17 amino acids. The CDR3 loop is CAWSAKDRGSANEKLFF. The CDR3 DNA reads TGTGCCTGGAGTGCAAAAGATCGGGGGTCGGCTAATGAAAAACTGTTTTTT.

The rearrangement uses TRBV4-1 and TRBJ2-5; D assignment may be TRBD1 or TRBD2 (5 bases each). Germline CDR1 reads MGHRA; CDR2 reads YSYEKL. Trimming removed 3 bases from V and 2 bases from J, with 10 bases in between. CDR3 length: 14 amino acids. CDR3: CASSHRDEQETQYF. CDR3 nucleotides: TGCGCCAGCAGCCACCGGGACGAGCAAGAGACCCAGTACTTC.

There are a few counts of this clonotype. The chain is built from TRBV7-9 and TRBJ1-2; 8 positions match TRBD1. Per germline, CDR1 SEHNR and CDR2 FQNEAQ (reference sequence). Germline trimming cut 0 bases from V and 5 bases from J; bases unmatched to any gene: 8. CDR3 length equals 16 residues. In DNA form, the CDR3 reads TGTGCCAGCAGCTTAGCCCCGGCAGGGGGCGCTTATGGCTACACCTTC. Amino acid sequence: CASSLAPAGGAYGYTF.

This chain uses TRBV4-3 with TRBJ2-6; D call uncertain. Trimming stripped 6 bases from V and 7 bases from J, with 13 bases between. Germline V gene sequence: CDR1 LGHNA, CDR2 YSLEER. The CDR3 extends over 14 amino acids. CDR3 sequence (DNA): TGCGCCAGCAGACCGGACGGTGGTGCCAACGTCCTGACTTTC. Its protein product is CASRPDGGANVLTF.